This T cell receptor beta chain was sequenced in a study of OX40 agonist ivuxolimab in advanced cancers. Across the study: Dose-escalation patients suffered from hepatocellular carcinoma, melanoma, renal cell or head and neck cancer.

About this clone: Its cognate antigen is unknown.

Germline CDR1 SGHDN, CDR2 FVKESK. Trimming took 0 bases from V and 3 from J, leaving 12 bases between them. The CDR3 runs 15 residues. Findings and limits, study-wide: The investigators did not determine what antigen specificity the expanded peripheral T cells had. Clonal expansion by week 6 occurred in CD4+ and CD8+ blood T cells (at 0.1 to 3.0 mg/kg).

Libraries were prepared by immunoSEQ multiplex PCR; TCRdb keeps only in-frame clonotypes and omits some of them. The sample carries around 140,000 clones, 90% to 95% recorded once. The chain combines TRBV14 with TRBJ2-7; a possible D gene is TRBD1 (5 bases). The sample in question was CD4+ or CD8+ T cells sorted from blood, obtained in a trial of the OX40 agonist ivuxolimab. The TCR was taken from an adult with an advanced solid tumor such as melanoma, head and neck, liver or kidney cancer. CDR3 sequence (DNA): TGTGCCAGCAGCCAAGACCCCTACAGGAGCTACGAGCAGTACTTC. As protein: CASSQDPYRSYEQYF.